The entry that follows covers one T cell receptor beta chain sequence. Its antigen is unknown. These data belong to a study of T cells after yellow fever vaccination. Study-level results: Contaminating bulk clonotypes could be abundant in FACS-sorted repertoires. Detected again after the booster were most primary-vaccination clones, at nearly 97% CD4 and 70% to 90% CD8. It was a small share of clonotypes that appeared in both CD4 and CD8 compartments.

Per the germline V gene, CDR1 is KGHSH and CDR2 is LQKENI. The CDR3 is made up of 14 amino acids. With 1 base removed from V and 3 bases from J, the gap between germline ends came to 7 bases. For TCR, cDNA came from 5'RACE template switching, which added a universal primer site and UMIs. In TCRdb, the 5' RACE reads were re-called with MiXCR into one record per CDR3 protein. The table includes 620,000 or so distinct CDR3 sequences, roughly 17% detected once. Sequenced material: PBMCs, taken 5 to 6 days after the first yellow fever vaccination. This receptor was taken from a man between 18 and 35 years old who received the YFV17D yellow fever vaccine. This chain uses TRBV18 with TRBJ2-1; D is tentatively TRBD1 or TRBD2 (5 bases each). The CDR3 bases are TGTGCCAGCTCACCACGGGACCTCTACAATGAGCAGTTCTTC. This translates into CASSPRDLYNEQFF. Complete variable domain (other parts from reference TRBV18 and TRBJ2-1): NAGVMQNPRHLVRRRGQEARLRCSPMKGHSHVYWYRQLPEEGLKFMVYLQKENIIDESGMPKERFSAEFPKEGPSILRIQQVVRGDSAAYFCASSPRDLYNEQFFGPGTRLTVL.